The 32 T cell receptor beta chains presented below share a single source sample, sequenced in a study of immune evolution from preneoplasia to lung adenocarcinoma. TCRdb keeps only in-frame clones here, not all; method: immunoSEQ multiplex PCR. The table records roughly 7,000 clones, over 65% of them present only once. Material for sequencing was FFPE adjacent normal lung tissue. The receptors stem from a person aged 60 to 80 with lung adenocarcinoma.

The chain combines TRBV6-5 with TRBJ1-5, with 9 bases that match TRBD1. CDR1 is MNHEY and CDR2 is SVGAGI in the germline V gene. Trimming at V came to 8 bases and at J to 6 bases, leaving 11 bases not matched to a gene. This CDR3 has 15 residues. The CDR3 bases are TGTGCCAGCTCTAGGGGACAGGGAACGGGTCAGCCCCAGCATTTT. Amino acid sequence: CASSRGQGTGQPQHF.

CDR3 protein: CASSLWVGTGELFF. DNA of the CDR3: TGTGCCAGCAGTTTGTGGGTAGGCACCGGGGAGCTGTTTTTT. This chain joins TRBV27 and TRBJ2-2; D not resolved. The CDR3 is made up of 14 amino acids. Germline V CDR1 and CDR2: MNHEY, SMNVEV (reference sequence). V lost 3 bases, J lost 4 bases, and 9 bases lay in between.

The V gene is TRBV5-1, the J gene TRBJ2-2, with D perhaps TRBD1 (6 bases). The germline CDR1 and CDR2 sequences are SGHRS and YFSETQ. V gave up 0 bases and J gave up 2 bases, with 14 bases separating them. The CDR3 contains 17 residues. CDR3 residues: CASSLEYRVSNTGELFF. In DNA, the CDR3 is TGCGCCAGCAGCTTGGAGTACAGGGTATCTAACACCGGGGAGCTGTTTTTT.

The rearrangement joins TRBV30 to TRBJ2-3, with TRBD2 identical over 9 bases. The CDR3 extends over 14 amino acids. Looked up from germline, CDR1 is GTSNPN and CDR2 is SVGIG (reference sequence). Trimming cost V 5 bases and J 4 bases; bases outside gene matches: 7. In DNA form, the CDR3 reads TGTGCCTGGTTAGCGGGAGCTGGGTCAGATACGCAGTATTTT. It yields the protein CAWLAGAGSDTQYF.

V is TRBV5-1 and J is TRBJ1-4; the match to TRBD1 covers 8 bases. The V gene end was trimmed by 0 bases and the J gene end by 7 bases; junction bases not matched to a gene: 11. The CDR3 is made up of 17 amino acids. CDR1 is SGHRS, CDR2 YFSETQ, per germline. The CDR3 DNA reads TGCGCCAGCAGCTTGGGACAGGGGAATGGAGGTCGTGAAAAACTGTTTTTT. The encoded protein is CASSLGQGNGGREKLFF.

The chain combines TRBV2 with TRBJ2-5; 7 bases map to TRBD1. The CDR3 contains 18 residues. Germline CDR1 reads SNHLY; CDR2 reads FYNNEI. Trimming at V came to 5 bases and at J to 3 bases, leaving 18 bases not matched to a gene. This chain's CDR3 is CASSITGQRNSRKETQYF. In nucleotides, the CDR3 is TGTGCCAGCAGTATAACGGGACAGCGAAATAGTCGGAAAGAGACCCAGTACTTC.

V gene TRBV2 combines with J gene TRBJ1-1; no clear D gene. The ends were cut back, 0 bases at V and 6 bases at J, with 2 bases in the middle. CDR1 SNHLY and CDR2 FYNNEI come from the germline V gene. This CDR3 contains 11 residues. This CDR3 is CASSEASEAFF. In nucleotides, the CDR3 is TGTGCCAGCAGTGAAGCGTCTGAAGCTTTCTTT.

The CDR3 nucleotides are TGTGCCAGCAGAATCGGGACAGGGAATTACGAGCAGTACTTC. Translating it yields CASRIGTGNYEQYF. V is TRBV28 and J is TRBJ2-7, with TRBD1 matching 9 bases. After removal of 6 bases from V and 4 bases from J, the junction contained 7 bases not matched to a gene. From germline, CDR1 is MDHEN and CDR2 SYDVKM. CDR3 size: 14 residues.

The chain joins TRBV10-3 to TRBJ2-5; D may match TRBD1 or TRBD2 (6 bases each). Trimming took off 2 bases at V and 5 bases at J, with 15 bases between the two ends. The CDR3 extends over 15 amino acids. Germline V CDR1 and CDR2: ENHRY, SYGVKD. The CDR3 here is CAISEVHREEETQYF. The CDR3 region has the DNA TGTGCCATCAGTGAGGTACACAGGGAGGAGGAGACCCAGTACTTC.

The chain recombines TRBV19 with TRBJ1-4; D gene unclear. This CDR3 spans 11 amino acids. Looked up from germline, CDR1 is LNHDA and CDR2 is SQIVND (reference sequence). V lost 6 bases, J lost 10 bases, and 9 bases lay in between. This CDR3 reads CASRNGVKLFF. CDR3 sequence (DNA): TGTGCCAGTAGGAACGGGGTAAAACTGTTTTTT.

This chain joins TRBV27 and TRBJ1-1; TRBD1 aligns across 8 bases. Germline V gives CDR1 MNHEY, CDR2 SMNVEV (reference sequence). V shed 6 bases and J 6 bases; nucleotides not matched to a gene: 12. The CDR3 runs 15 residues. CDR3 nucleotides: TGTGCCAGCAGATTCCGGGACAGGAGGGGGGCTGAAGCTTTCTTT. Translated: CASRFRDRRGAEAFF.

About this clone itself: The junction differs from germline at one of its ends, possibly a read error. The chain couples TRBV9 to TRBJ2-3, with 7 bases that match TRBD2. The CDR3 totals 14 residues. The germline gives CDR1 SGDLS, CDR2 YYNGEE. In DNA, the CDR3 is TGTGCCAGCAGCGTAGAGACTAGCAGAGATACGCAGTATTTT. Protein product: CASSVETSRDTQYF.

The chain couples TRBV27 to TRBJ1-1; D is unresolved. Germline V CDR1 and CDR2: MNHEY, SMNVEV (reference sequence). Between the trimmed V and J ends, which lost 7 bases and 7 bases, there was a span of 16 bases. CDR3 length: 13 residues. CDR3 residues: CASKESVHGEAFF. Here the CDR3 DNA reads TGTGCCAGCAAAGAGTCTGTACATGGTGAAGCTTTCTTT.

This clone was seen a single time. The same CDR3 is also encoded by other DNA sequences in this sample. The chain has TRBV5-4 and TRBJ1-2; TRBD1 aligns across 7 bases. This CDR3 contains 15 residues. CDR1 is SGHNT and CDR2 is YYREEE in the germline V gene (reference sequence). V trimming: 0 bases; J trimming: 3 bases; junction bases outside the gene matches: 5. The CDR3 sequence: CASSLGGGTDYGYTF. The DNA of the CDR3 is TGTGCCAGCAGCTTGGGGGGAGGGACAGACTATGGCTACACCTTC.

The chain recombines TRBV2 with TRBJ2-2, with D possibly matching TRBD2 (5 bases). This CDR3 is built from 15 residues. CDR1 is SNHLY and CDR2 is FYNNEI in the germline V gene. With 1 base removed from V and 0 bases from J, the gap between germline ends came to 6 bases. The DNA for the CDR3 is TGTGCCAGCAGTGAAGTCGGGACGAACACCGGGGAGCTGTTTTTT. Translating gives CASSEVGTNTGELFF. The full variable domain, with the rest looked up from reference TRBV2 and TRBJ2-2, is EPEVTQTPSHQVTQMGQEVILRCVPISNHLYFYWYRQILGQKVEFLVSFYNNEISEKSEIFDDQFSVERPDGSNFTLKIRSTKLEDSAMYFCASSEVGTNTGELFFGEGSRLTVL.

CDR3: CASSLGQGKAGYTF. In nucleotides, the CDR3 is TGTGCCAGCAGTTTGGGACAGGGGAAGGCTGGCTACACCTTC. The chain links TRBV28 to TRBJ1-2, with 10 nucleotides matching TRBD1. With V trimmed by 3 bases and J by 7 bases, 5 bases remained unmatched. CDR3 size: 14 residues. Germline lookup yields CDR1 MDHEN and CDR2 SYDVKM.

This CDR3 reads CASSLSNFRNEQFF. The CDR3, as DNA: TGTGCCAGCAGCTTAAGTAATTTCAGGAATGAGCAGTTCTTC. This chain uses TRBV7-8 with TRBJ2-1; D is unresolved. Trimming removed 2 bases at V and 7 bases at J, with 12 bases between. CDR1 and CDR2 from the germline V gene are SGHVS and FQNEAQ. The CDR3 covers 14 residues. The full variable domain, its missing parts supplied by reference TRBV7-8 and TRBJ2-1, is GAGVSQSPRYKVAKRGQDVALRCDPISGHVSLFWYQQALGQGPEFLTYFQNEAQLDKSGLPSDRFFAERPEGSVSTLKIQRTQQEDSAVYLCASSLSNFRNEQFFGPGTRLTVL.

This clone turned up a few times. V gene TRBV13 combines with J gene TRBJ2-1; the D call may be TRBD1 or TRBD2 (5 bases each). The CDR3 has 14 residues. Germline V gives CDR1 PRHDT, CDR2 FYEKMQ (reference sequence). Trimming shortened V by 3 bases and J by 6 bases, and 12 bases separated the two germline ends. CDR3 residues: CASSFGTSVNEQFF. CDR3 nucleotide sequence: TGTGCCAGCAGCTTCGGGACCTCAGTCAATGAGCAGTTCTTC.

The chain combines TRBV30 with TRBJ2-1, with unresolved D. Germline V lookup: CDR1 GTSNPN, CDR2 SVGIG (reference sequence). This CDR3 spans 11 amino acids. Between the trimmed V and J ends, which lost 4 bases and 4 bases, there was a span of 5 bases. The CDR3 region has the DNA TGTGCCTGGAAAGAATACAATGAGCAGTTCTTC. It specifies CAWKEYNEQFF.

The gene calls are TRBV20-1 and TRBJ2-5, with D unresolved. The CDR3 has 11 amino acids. Trimming removed 2 bases at V and 0 bases at J, with 1 base between. From germline, CDR1 is DFQATT and CDR2 SNEGSKA (reference sequence). The DNA of the CDR3 is TGCAGTGCTAGAAACCAAGAGACCCAGTACTTC. It is translated as CSARNQETQYF.

The table lists this clone with a count of one. The V gene is TRBV19, the J gene TRBJ1-1; D call uncertain. The V gene lost 5 bases and the J gene lost 2 bases, with 12 bases spanning the gap. Germline CDR1 and CDR2: LNHDA and SQIVND (reference sequence). The CDR3 covers 14 residues. The CDR3 DNA sequence: TGTGCCAGTAGTCTGAGGACGGTAAACACTGAAGCTTTCTTT. Translated: CASSLRTVNTEAFF.

This clone was seen a handful of times. The genes are TRBV11-2 and TRBJ1-2, with D unclear. This CDR3 is 13 amino acids long. The V end was cut by 5 bases, the J end by 4 bases, with 11 bases between. Germline V CDR1 and CDR2: SGHAT, FQNNGV. CDR3 sequence reads: CASSPGSGYGYTF. DNA of the CDR3: TGTGCCAGCAGCCCCGGGTCTGGCTATGGCTACACCTTC. The full variable domain, with the rest looked up from reference TRBV11-2 and TRBJ1-2, is EAGVAQSPRYKIIEKRQSVAFWCNPISGHATLYWYQQILGQGPKLLIQFQNNGVVDDSQLPKDRFSAERLKGVDSTLKIQPAKLEDSAVYLCASSPGSGYGYTFGSGTRLTVV.

The V gene is TRBV30, the J gene TRBJ1-2, with D hard to call. This CDR3 has 11 residues. Germline loops: CDR1 GTSNPN, CDR2 SVGIG (reference sequence). The V end was cut by 5 bases, the J end by 2 bases, with 6 bases between. The CDR3 region has the DNA TGTGCCTGGGGTAGGAACTATGGCTACACCTTC. Protein sequence: CAWGRNYGYTF.

This chain connects TRBV6-5 to TRBJ2-5, with D possibly TRBD1 on 6 matching bases. CDR3 length: 14 amino acids. Trimming removed 5 bases at V and 7 bases at J, with 17 bases between. Germline V gene sequence: CDR1 MNHEY, CDR2 SVGAGI. The CDR3 sequence: CASSPGVPVGTQYF. CDR3 nucleotide sequence: TGTGCCAGCAGTCCAGGGGTCCCCGTGGGGACCCAGTACTTC.

The table lists this clone with a few counts. The V and J genes are TRBV10-1 and TRBJ2-7; D ambiguous. The germline V gene encodes CDR1 WNHNN and CDR2 SYGVQD (reference sequence). This CDR3 is 13 amino acids long. V dropped 6 bases and J dropped 7 bases, with 16 bases sitting between them. CDR3 in amino acids: CASSSSVAGEQYF. The DNA of the CDR3 is TGCGCCAGCAGCTCCAGTGTCGCCGGGGAGCAGTACTTC.

V usage is TRBV11-2 and J usage is TRBJ2-6, with 10 nucleotides matching TRBD1. CDR3 length: 18 residues. Per germline, CDR1 SGHAT and CDR2 FQNNGV. Trimming took 5 bases from V and 0 from J; bases not matched to a gene: 7. The CDR3 region is CASSASRTGGSGANVLTF. The CDR3 region has the DNA TGTGCCAGCAGCGCCTCCCGGACAGGGGGCTCTGGGGCCAACGTCCTGACTTTC.

The rearrangement joins TRBV28 to TRBJ2-1; TRBD2 might be the D (6 bases). Trimming took 5 bases from V and 6 from J, leaving 8 bases between them. The CDR3 spans 12 residues. CDR1 MDHEN and CDR2 SYDVKM come from the germline V gene. Here the CDR3 DNA reads TGTGCCAGCAGTGTCGGGGGCAATGAGCAGTTCTTC. Its translation: CASSVGGNEQFF.

The V call is TRBV19, the J call TRBJ2-1, with D tentatively TRBD2 (6 bases). Germline CDR1 and CDR2: LNHDA and SQIVND (reference sequence). Trimming left V 5 bases short and J 4 bases short, with 9 bases between. The CDR3 spans 13 residues. The CDR3 DNA follows: TGTGCCAGTAGTCCGACTAGTTACAATGAGCAGTTCTTC. This codes for CASSPTSYNEQFF.

The J gene is TRBJ2-5, the V gene TRBV2; TRBD1 matches 7 bases. Losses at the gene ends were 3 bases for V and 5 bases for J; bases not matched to a gene: 9. CDR1 is SNHLY and CDR2 is FYNNEI in the germline V gene. This CDR3 comprises 15 residues. As DNA, the CDR3 is TGTGCCAGCAGTGATTTAGGGGGCGCGTCCGAGACCCAGTACTTC. It codes for CASSDLGGASETQYF.

The V call is TRBV7-2, the J call TRBJ1-2; D is unclear. The CDR3 runs to 15 residues. CDR1 SGHTA and CDR2 FQGNSA come from the germline V gene. Trimming removed 3 bases from V and 2 bases from J, with 13 bases in between. CDR3 region: CASSFNGLANYGYTF. The CDR3 nucleotides read TGTGCCAGCAGCTTCAATGGACTGGCAAACTATGGCTACACCTTC.

V usage is TRBV4-3 and J usage is TRBJ1-4; D not resolved. Germline CDR1 is LGHNA and CDR2 is YSLEER. This CDR3 is built from 18 residues. The germline V and J ends were trimmed by 0 bases and 0 bases, with 14 bases remaining between them. CDR3 loop: CASSQDISEGPTNEKLFF. The CDR3 nucleotides read TGCGCCAGCAGCCAAGATATCTCAGAAGGGCCAACTAATGAAAAACTGTTTTTT.

This clone has a handful of counts. The rearrangement joins TRBV2 to TRBJ2-1; 10 bases align to TRBD2. Germline assignment: CDR1 SNHLY and CDR2 FYNNEI. V was clipped by 8 bases and J by 5 bases; unmatched bases: 6. The CDR3 is 14 amino acids. The CDR3 region is CASLLAGQDNEQFF. Written as DNA, the CDR3 is TGTGCCAGCTTACTAGCGGGACAGGACAATGAGCAGTTCTTC.